The entry below gives a single T cell receptor (beta chain) sequence along with its context. Its antigen is unknown. This record comes from a study of a mutant IDH1 vaccine in newly diagnosed glioma. CDR3 size: 14 residues. Germline values: CDR1 WSHSY, CDR2 SAAADI. With 6 bases clipped from V and 4 bases from J, the junction kept 6 bases outside the gene matches. The repertoire was sequenced with immunoSEQ multiplex PCR; TCRdb's copy has only in-frame clones and lacks some. The data hold over 50,000 clones, with about 90% observed a single time. Time point indicated: week 5, during vaccination. Vaccinated patients received 300 ug of mutant IDH1 20-mer peptide per dose, with topical imiquimod.

The chain couples TRBV10-2 to TRBJ1-1, with TRBD1 matching 9 bases. Sequencing was performed on PBMCs, taken from a glioma patient whose treatment included an IDH1 peptide vaccine. The clonotype originates from a woman between 40 and 50 years old with glioma. The DNA for the CDR3 is TGCGCCAGCAGGTTGGACAGGGGTTTCACTGAAGCTTTCTTT. Residues: CASRLDRGFTEAFF.